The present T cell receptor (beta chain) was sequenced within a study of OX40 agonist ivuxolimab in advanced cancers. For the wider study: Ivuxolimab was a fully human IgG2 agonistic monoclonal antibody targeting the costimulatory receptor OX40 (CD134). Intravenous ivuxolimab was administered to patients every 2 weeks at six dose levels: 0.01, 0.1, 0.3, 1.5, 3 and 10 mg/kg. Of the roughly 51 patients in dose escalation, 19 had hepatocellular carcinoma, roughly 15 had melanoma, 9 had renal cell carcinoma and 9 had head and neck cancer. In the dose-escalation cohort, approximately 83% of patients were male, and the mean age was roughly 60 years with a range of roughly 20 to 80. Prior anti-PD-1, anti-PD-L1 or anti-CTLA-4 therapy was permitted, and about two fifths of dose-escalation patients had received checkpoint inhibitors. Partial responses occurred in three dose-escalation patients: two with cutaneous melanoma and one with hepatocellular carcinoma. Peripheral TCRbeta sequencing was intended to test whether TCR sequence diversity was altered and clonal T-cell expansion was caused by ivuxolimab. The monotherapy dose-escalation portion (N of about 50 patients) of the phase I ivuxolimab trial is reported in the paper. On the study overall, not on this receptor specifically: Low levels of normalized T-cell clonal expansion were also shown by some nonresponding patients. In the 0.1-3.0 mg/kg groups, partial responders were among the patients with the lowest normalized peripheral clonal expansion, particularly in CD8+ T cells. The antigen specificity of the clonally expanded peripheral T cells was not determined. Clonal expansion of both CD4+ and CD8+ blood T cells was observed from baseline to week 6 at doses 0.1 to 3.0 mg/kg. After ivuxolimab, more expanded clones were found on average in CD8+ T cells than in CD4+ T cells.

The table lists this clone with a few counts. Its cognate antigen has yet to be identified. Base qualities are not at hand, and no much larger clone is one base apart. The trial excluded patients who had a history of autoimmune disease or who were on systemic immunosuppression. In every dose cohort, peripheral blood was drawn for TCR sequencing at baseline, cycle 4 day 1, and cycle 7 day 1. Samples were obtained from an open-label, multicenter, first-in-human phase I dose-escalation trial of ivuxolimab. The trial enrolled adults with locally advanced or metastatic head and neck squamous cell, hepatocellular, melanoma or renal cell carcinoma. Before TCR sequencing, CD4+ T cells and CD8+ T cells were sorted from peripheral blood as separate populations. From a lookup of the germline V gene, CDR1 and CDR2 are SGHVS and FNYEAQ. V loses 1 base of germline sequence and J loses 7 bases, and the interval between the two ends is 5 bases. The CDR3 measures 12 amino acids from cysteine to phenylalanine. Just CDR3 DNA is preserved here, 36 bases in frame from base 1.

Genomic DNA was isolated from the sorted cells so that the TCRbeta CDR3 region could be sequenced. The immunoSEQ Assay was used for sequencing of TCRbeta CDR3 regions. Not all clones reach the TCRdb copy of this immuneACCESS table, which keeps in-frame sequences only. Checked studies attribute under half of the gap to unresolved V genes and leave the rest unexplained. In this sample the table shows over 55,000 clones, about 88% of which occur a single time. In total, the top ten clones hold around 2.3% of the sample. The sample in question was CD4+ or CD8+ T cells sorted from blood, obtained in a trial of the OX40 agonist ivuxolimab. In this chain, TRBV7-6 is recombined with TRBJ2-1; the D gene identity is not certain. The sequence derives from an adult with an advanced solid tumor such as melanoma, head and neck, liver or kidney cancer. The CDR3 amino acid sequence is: CASSLVGNEQFF. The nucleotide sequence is TGTGCCAGCAGCTTAGTTGGGAATGAGCAGTTCTTC.